These 12 T cell receptor beta chains were all obtained from the same sample, sequenced in a study of T cells in Graves' hyperthyroidism and ophthalmopathy. The CDR3 regions of TCR beta were amplified from RNA transcripts. The TCR CDR3 first-round RT-PCR relied on the HTBI primer set. Each CDR3 protein is one row after TCRdb ran MiXCR on the multiplex PCR reads. The sample has hundreds of thousands of distinct CDR3 sequences, around 15% seen once. Material: blood. These receptors originate from a woman in her 50s with Graves' ophthalmopathy.

In this sample, this clonotype turned up many times. The J gene is TRBJ2-3, the V gene TRBV28; D is possibly TRBD1 (6 bases). The CDR3 length is 13 residues. CDR1 MDHEN and CDR2 SYDVKM come from the germline V gene. The V gene lost 3 bases and the J gene lost 5 bases, with 9 bases spanning the gap. The CDR3, as DNA: TGTGCCAGCAGTTTCTCAGGGGTAGATACGCAGTATTTT. This sequence encodes CASSFSGVDTQYF.

This clonotype showed up many times. The gene calls are TRBV28 and TRBJ1-1; TRBD1 is a possible D gene (6 bases). The germline CDR1 and CDR2 sequences are MDHEN and SYDVKM. Trimming removed 6 bases from V and 0 bases from J, with 14 bases in between. The CDR3 contains 15 residues. The CDR3 region has the DNA TGTGCCAGCAGATACGGGACACTTATGAACACTGAAGCTTTCTTT. It encodes CASRYGTLMNTEAFF.

This clonotype was counted ten times or more. The chain is built from TRBV20-1 and TRBJ2-3; 10 positions agree with TRBD2. The CDR3 consists of 16 residues. Germline V CDR1 and CDR2: DFQATT, SNEGSKA (reference sequence). V was pared by 5 bases and J by 5 bases, with 13 bases of the junction left unmatched. CDR3 in amino acids: CSALAGGFGFGDTQYF. DNA for the CDR3: TGCAGTGCTTTAGCGGGAGGTTTCGGTTTTGGAGATACGCAGTATTTT.

V is TRBV19 and J is TRBJ2-1; D might be TRBD1 or TRBD2, each matching 6 bases. The V end lost 6 bases, the J end lost 6 bases, and 12 bases lay between the germline ends. Germline V gene data show CDR1 as LNHDA and CDR2 as SQIVND (reference sequence). This CDR3 spans 13 amino acids. The CDR3 is CASRGGLFNEQFF. CDR3 in DNA: TGTGCCAGTAGGGGGGGCCTCTTCAATGAGCAGTTCTTC.

This clonotype was found a few times. The J gene is TRBJ2-6, the V gene TRBV5-4; 7 bases are a match to TRBD2. Unmatched junction bases numbered 7, after V lost 3 bases and J lost 4 bases. CDR1 and CDR2 from the germline V gene are SGHNT and YYREEE (reference sequence). CDR3 size: 16 residues. CDR3 DNA sequence: TGTGCCAGCAGCTGGGGGGGAGCGCACGGGGCCAACGTCCTGACTTTC. This codes for CASSWGGAHGANVLTF.

This clonotype was recorded many times. The V and J genes are TRBV20-1 and TRBJ2-2, with no clear D. CDR1 is DFQATT, CDR2 SNEGSKA, per germline (reference sequence). This CDR3 region has 15 residues. Trimming stripped 0 bases from V and 4 bases from J, with 12 bases between. CDR3 amino acids: CSARDPGARTGELFF. CDR3 DNA sequence: TGCAGTGCTAGAGATCCTGGCGCACGCACCGGGGAGCTGTTTTTT.

About this clonotype itself: A much larger clone sits a single nucleotide away, making a read error possible. The rearrangement links TRBV27 to TRBJ1-2; D remains unclear. Germline V lookup: CDR1 MNHEY, CDR2 SMNVEV (reference sequence). The CDR3 has 15 residues. CDR3 bases: TGTACCAGCAGTTTGATGACGGAGGGTGGCTATGGCTACACCTTC. It is translated as CTSSLMTEGGYGYTF.

J is TRBJ2-4 and V is TRBV5-1; D is undetermined. The CDR3 runs to 14 residues. Deletions cut 0 bases from V and 5 bases from J, with 9 bases between. CDR1 and CDR2 (germline): SGHRS, YFSETQ. CDR3 in DNA: TGCGCCAGCAGCTTGGATCTGGCCCAAAACATTCAGTACTTC. It codes for CASSLDLAQNIQYF.

This clonotype appeared many times. This chain uses TRBV20-1 with TRBJ2-1; D possibly corresponds to TRBD2 (5 bases). The V and J ends lost 1 base and 6 bases respectively, with 16 bases between them. The CDR3 has 15 amino acids. Germline CDR1 DFQATT, CDR2 SNEGSKA (reference sequence). As DNA, the CDR3 is TGCAGTGCTAGAGCCCCGGGGTTAGCGACCAATGAGCAGTTCTTC. Translating it yields CSARAPGLATNEQFF.

The chain joins TRBV7-9 to TRBJ1-5; D possibly corresponds to TRBD1 (5 bases). The CDR3 contains 15 residues. The germline V gene encodes CDR1 SEHNR and CDR2 FQNEAQ (reference sequence). V gave up 1 base and J gave up 2 bases, with 9 bases separating them. CDR3 sequence (DNA): TGTGCCAGCAGCTTAGAACCGACAGGCAATCAGCCCCAGCATTTT. Its protein is CASSLEPTGNQPQHF.

This clonotype appeared many times. V is TRBV2 and J is TRBJ1-6; TRBD1 aligns across 8 bases. The V gene end was trimmed by 3 bases and the J gene end by 6 bases; junction bases not matched to a gene: 10. Germline V gene data show CDR1 as SNHLY and CDR2 as FYNNEI. The CDR3 totals 17 residues. The CDR3 reads CASSERTGLAPNSPLHF. The CDR3 region has the DNA TGTGCCAGCAGTGAGAGGACAGGGCTCGCTCCTAATTCACCCCTCCACTTT.

A word on this clonotype: Here the CDR3 omits its conserved ending phenylalanine or tryptophan, so a read error is the likely source. V usage is TRBV24-1 and J usage is TRBJ1-5, with unresolved D. Trimming left V 4 bases short and J 3 bases short, with 6 bases between. Germline loops: CDR1 KGHDR, CDR2 SFDVKD. This CDR3 is 13 amino acids long. This CDR3 reads CATSESTNQPQHL. CDR3 DNA sequence: TGTGCCACCAGTGAGTCGACCAATCAGCCCCAGCATCTT.